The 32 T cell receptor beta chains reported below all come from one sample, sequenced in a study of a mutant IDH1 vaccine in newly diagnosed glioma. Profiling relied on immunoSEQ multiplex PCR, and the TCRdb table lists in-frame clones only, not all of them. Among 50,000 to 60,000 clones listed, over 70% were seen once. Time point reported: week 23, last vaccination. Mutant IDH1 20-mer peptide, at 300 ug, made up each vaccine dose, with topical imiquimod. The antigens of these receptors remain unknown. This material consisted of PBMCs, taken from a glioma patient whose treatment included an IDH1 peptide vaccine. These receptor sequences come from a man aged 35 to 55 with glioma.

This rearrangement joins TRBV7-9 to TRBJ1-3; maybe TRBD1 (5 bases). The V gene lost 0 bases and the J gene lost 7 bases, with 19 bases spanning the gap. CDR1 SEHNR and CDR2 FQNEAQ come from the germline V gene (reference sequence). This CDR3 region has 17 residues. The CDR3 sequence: CASSLAGQGKRANTIYF. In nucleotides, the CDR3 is TGTGCCAGCAGCTTAGCGGGGCAGGGCAAAAGAGCGAACACCATATATTTT.

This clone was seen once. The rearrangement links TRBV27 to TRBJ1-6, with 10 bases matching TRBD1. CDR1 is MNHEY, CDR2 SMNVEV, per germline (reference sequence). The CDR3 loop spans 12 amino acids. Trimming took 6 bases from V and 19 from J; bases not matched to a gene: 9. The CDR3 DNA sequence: TGTGCCAGCAGAGGAAGACAGGGGGCGGTTCACTTT. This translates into CASRGRQGAVHF.

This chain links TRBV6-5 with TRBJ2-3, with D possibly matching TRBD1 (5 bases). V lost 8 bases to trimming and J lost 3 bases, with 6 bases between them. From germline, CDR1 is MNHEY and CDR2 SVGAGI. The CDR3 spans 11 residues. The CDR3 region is CASRQTDTQYF. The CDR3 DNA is TGTGCCAGCCGACAGACAGATACGCAGTATTTT.

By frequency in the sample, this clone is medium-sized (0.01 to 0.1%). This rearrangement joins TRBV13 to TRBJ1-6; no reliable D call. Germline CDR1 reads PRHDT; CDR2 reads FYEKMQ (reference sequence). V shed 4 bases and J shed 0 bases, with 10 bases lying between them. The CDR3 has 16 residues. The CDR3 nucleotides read TGTGCCAGCAGCTCCCTAGGTAGCTCCTATAATTCACCCCTCCACTTT. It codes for CASSSLGSSYNSPLHF. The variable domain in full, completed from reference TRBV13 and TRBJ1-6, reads AAGVIQSPRHLIKEKRETATLKCYPIPRHDTVYWYQQGPGQDPQFLISFYEKMQSDKGSIPDRFSAQQFSDYHSELNMSSLELGDSALYFCASSSLGSSYNSPLHFGNGTRLTVT.

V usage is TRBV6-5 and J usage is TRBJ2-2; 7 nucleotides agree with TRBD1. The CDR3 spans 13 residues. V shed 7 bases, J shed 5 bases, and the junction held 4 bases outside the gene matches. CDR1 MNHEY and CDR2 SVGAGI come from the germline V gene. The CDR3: CASIRQGTGELFF. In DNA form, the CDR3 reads TGTGCCAGCATCCGACAGGGAACCGGGGAGCTGTTTTTT.

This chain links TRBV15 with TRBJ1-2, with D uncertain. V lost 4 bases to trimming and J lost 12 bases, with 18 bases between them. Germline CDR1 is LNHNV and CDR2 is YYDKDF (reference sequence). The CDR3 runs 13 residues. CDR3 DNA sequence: TGTGCCACCAGCACCCAAAGGAGATCTTCAGACACCTTC. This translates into CATSTQRRSSDTF.

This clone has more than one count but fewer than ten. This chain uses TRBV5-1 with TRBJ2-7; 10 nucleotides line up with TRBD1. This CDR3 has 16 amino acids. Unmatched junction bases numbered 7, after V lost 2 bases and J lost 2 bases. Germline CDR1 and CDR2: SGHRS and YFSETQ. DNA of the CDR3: TGCGCCAGCAGCTTCAAATACGGGACAGGGGCCTACGAGCAGTACTTC. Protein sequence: CASSFKYGTGAYEQYF.

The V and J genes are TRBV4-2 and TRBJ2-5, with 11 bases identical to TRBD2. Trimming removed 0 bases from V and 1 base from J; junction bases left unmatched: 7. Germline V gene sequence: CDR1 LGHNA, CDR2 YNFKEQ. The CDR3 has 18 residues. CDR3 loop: CASSQDLIAGGPQETQYF. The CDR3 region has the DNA TGTGCCAGCAGCCAAGATCTAATAGCGGGGGGGCCCCAAGAGACCCAGTACTTC.

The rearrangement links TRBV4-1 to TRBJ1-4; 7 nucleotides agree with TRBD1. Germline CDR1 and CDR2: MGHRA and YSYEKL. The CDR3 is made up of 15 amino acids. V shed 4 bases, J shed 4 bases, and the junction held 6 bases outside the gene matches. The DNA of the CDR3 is TGCGCCAGCAGCCTCCAACAGGGGAGTAATGAAAAACTGTTTTTT. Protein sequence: CASSLQQGSNEKLFF.

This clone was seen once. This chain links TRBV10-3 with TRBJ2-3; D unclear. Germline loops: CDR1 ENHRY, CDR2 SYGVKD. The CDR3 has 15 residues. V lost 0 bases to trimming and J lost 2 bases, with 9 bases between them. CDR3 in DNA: TGTGCCATCAGTGAGTCGCAGAGACACACAGATACGCAGTATTTT. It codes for CAISESQRHTDTQYF.

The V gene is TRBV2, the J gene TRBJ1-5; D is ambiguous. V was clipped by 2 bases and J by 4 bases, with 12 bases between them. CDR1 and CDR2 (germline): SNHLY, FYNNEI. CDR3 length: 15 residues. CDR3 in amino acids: CASSENHIKNQPQHF. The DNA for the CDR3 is TGTGCCAGCAGTGAAAACCACATAAAAAATCAGCCCCAGCATTTT.

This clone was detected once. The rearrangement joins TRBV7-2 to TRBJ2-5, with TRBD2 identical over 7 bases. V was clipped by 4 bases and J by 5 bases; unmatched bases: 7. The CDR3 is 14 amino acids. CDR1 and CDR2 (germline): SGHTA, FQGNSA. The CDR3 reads CASSWRLAGETQYF. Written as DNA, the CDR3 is TGTGCCAGCAGCTGGAGACTAGCCGGGGAGACCCAGTACTTC.

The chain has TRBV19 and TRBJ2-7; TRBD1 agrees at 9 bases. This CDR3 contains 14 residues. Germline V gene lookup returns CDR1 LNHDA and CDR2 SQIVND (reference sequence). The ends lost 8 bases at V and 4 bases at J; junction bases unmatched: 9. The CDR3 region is CASARQGGLYEQYF. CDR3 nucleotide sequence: TGTGCCAGTGCGAGACAGGGGGGGCTATACGAGCAGTACTTC.

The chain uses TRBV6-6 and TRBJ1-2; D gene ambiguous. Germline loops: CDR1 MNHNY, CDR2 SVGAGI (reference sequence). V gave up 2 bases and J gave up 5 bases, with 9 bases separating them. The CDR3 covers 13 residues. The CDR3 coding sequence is TGTGCCAGCAGTTACAGGGATCGATATGGCTACACCTTC. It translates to CASSYRDRYGYTF.

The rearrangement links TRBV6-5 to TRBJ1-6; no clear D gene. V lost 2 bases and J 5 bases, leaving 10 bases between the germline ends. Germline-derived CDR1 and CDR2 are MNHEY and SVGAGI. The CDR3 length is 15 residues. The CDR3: CASSYGQVDNSPLHF. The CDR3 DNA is TGTGCCAGCAGTTACGGGCAGGTCGATAATTCACCCCTCCACTTT.

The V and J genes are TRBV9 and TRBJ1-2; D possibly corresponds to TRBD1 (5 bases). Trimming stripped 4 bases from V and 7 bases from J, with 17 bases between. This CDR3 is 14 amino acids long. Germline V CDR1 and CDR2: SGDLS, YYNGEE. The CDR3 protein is CASSLRQGASGYTF. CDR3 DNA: TGTGCCAGCAGCTTAAGGCAGGGAGCTTCTGGCTACACCTTC. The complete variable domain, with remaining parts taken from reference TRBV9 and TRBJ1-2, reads DSGVTQTPKHLITATGQRVTLRCSPRSGDLSVYWYQQSLDQGLQFLIQYYNGEERAKGNILERFSAQQFPDLHSELNLSSLELGDSALYFCASSLRQGASGYTFGSGTRLTVV.

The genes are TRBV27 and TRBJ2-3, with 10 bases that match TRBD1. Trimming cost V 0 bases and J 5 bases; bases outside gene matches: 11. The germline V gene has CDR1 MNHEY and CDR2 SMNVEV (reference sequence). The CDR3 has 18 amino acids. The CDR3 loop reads CASSLSPWGTGAGDTQYF. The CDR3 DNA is TGTGCCAGCAGTTTATCGCCCTGGGGGACAGGGGCGGGAGATACGCAGTATTTT.

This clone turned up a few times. CDR3 DNA sequence: TGCGCCAGCAGCGAACAGGGGGCGTATGGCTACACCTTC. Its translation is CASSEQGAYGYTF. The chain has TRBV5-1 and TRBJ1-2; 9 positions agree with TRBD1. Per the germline V gene, CDR1 is SGHRS and CDR2 is YFSETQ. The CDR3 runs 13 residues. The trim removed 4 bases at V and 5 bases at J, leaving 3 bases unmatched.

CDR3 loop: CASSPIRGTGELFF. DNA for the CDR3: TGTGCCAGCAGCCCTATTAGAGGAACCGGGGAGCTGTTTTTT. The genes are TRBV6-1 and TRBJ2-2; D ambiguous. The germline gives CDR1 MNHNS, CDR2 SASEGT. The CDR3 loop spans 14 amino acids. Trimming pared 6 bases from V and 5 bases from J, leaving 13 bases between.

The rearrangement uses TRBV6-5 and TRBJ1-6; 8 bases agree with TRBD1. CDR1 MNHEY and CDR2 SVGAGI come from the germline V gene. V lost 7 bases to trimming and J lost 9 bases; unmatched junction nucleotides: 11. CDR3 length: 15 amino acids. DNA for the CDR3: TGTGCCAGCAATCTCTCCCGGGACAGGATTTCACCCCTCCACTTT. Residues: CASNLSRDRISPLHF.

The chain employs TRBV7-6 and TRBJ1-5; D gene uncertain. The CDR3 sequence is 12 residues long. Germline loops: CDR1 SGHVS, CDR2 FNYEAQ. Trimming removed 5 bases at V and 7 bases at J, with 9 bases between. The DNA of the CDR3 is TGTGCCAGCAGCCAGGACGGACAGCCCCAGCATTTT. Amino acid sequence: CASSQDGQPQHF. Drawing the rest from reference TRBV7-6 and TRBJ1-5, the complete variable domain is GAGVSQSPRYKVTKRGQDVALRCDPISGHVSLYWYRQALGQGPEFLTYFNYEAQQDKSGLPNDRFSAERPEGSISTLTIQRTEQRDSAMYRCASSQDGQPQHFGDGTRLSIL.

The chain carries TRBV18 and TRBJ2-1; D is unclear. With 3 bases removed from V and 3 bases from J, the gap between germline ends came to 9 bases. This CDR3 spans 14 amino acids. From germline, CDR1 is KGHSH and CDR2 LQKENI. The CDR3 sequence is CASSPFADYNEQFF. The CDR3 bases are TGTGCCAGCTCACCGTTCGCGGACTACAATGAGCAGTTCTTC.

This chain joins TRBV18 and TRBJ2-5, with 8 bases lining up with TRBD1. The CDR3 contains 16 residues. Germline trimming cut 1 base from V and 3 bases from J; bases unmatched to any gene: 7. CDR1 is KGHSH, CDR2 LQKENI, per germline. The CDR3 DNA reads TGTGCCAGCTCACCACTCGGACAGGGCATTAAAGAGACCCAGTACTTC. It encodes CASSPLGQGIKETQYF.

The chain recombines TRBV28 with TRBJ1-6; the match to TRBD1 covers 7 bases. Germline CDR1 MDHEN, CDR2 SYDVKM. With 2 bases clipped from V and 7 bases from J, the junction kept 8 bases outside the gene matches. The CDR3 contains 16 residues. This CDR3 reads CASSLNRGRRNSPLHF. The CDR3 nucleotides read TGTGCCAGCAGTTTAAACAGGGGAAGGAGAAATTCACCCCTCCACTTT.

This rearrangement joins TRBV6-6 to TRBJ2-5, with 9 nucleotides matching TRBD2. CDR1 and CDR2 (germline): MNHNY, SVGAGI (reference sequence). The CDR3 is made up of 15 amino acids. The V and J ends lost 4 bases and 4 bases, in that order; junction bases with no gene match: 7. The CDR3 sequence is CASSLGRGGRETQYF. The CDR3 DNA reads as TGTGCCAGCAGTTTAGGGCGGGGGGGCCGAGAGACCCAGTACTTC.

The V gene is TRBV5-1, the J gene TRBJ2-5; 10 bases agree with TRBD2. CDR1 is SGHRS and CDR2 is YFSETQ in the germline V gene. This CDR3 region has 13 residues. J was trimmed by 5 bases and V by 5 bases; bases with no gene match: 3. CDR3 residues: CASRTSGVETQYF. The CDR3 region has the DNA TGCGCCAGCAGAACTAGCGGGGTTGAGACCCAGTACTTC.

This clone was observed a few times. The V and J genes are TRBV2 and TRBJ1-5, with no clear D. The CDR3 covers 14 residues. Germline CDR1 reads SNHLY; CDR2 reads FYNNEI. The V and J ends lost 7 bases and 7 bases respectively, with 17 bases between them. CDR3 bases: TGTGCCAGCAAGATCAGTGGAGGCGGGCAGCCCCAGCATTTT. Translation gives CASKISGGGQPQHF.

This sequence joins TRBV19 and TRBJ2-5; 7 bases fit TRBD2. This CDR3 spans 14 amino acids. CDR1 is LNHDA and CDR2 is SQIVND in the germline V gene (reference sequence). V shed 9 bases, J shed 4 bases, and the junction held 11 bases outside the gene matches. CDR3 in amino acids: CASGEWTRRETQYF. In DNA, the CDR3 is TGTGCCAGCGGGGAATGGACTAGACGAGAGACCCAGTACTTC. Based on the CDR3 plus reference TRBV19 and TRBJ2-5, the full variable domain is DGGITQSPKYLFRKEGQNVTLSCEQNLNHDAMYWYRQDPGQGLRLIYYSQIVNDFQKGDIAEGYSVSREKKESFPLTVTSAQKNPTAFYLCASGEWTRRETQYFGPGTRLLVL.

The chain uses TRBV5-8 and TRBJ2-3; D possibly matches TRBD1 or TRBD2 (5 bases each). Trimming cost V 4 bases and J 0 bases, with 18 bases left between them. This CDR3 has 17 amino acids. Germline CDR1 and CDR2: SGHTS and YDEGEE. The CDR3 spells CASSHTHGTPSTDTQYF. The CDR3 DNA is TGTGCCAGCAGCCACACCCACGGGACCCCTAGCACAGATACGCAGTATTTT.

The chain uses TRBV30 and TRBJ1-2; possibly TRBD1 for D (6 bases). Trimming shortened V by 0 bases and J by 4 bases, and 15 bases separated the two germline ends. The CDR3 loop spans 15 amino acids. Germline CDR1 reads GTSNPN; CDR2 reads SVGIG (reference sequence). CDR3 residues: CAWSVGWQGIYGYTF. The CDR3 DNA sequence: TGTGCCTGGAGTGTTGGTTGGCAGGGGATCTATGGCTACACCTTC.

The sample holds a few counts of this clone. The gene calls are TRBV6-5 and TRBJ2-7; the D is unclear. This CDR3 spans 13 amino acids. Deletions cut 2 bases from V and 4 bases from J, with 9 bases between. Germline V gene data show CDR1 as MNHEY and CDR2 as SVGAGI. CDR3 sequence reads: CASSYRNGYEQYF. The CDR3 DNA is TGTGCCAGCAGTTACCGGAATGGGTACGAGCAGTACTTC.

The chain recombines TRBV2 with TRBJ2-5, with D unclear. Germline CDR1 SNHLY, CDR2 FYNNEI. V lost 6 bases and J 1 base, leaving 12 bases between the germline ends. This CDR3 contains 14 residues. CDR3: CASSNLDSQETQYF. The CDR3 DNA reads TGTGCCAGCAGCAACTTAGATTCCCAAGAGACCCAGTACTTC.